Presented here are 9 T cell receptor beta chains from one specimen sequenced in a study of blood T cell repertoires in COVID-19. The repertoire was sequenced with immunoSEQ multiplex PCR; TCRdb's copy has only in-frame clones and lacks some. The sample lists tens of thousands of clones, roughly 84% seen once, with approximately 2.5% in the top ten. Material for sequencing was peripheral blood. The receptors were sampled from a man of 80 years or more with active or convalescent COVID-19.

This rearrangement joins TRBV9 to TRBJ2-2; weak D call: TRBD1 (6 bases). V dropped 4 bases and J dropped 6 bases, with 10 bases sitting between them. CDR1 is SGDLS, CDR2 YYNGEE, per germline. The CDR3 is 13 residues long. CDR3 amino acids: CASSLRTAGELFF. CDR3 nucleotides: TGTGCCAGCAGCCTCCGGACAGCCGGGGAGCTGTTTTTT. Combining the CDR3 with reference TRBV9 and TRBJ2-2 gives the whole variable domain DSGVTQTPKHLITATGQRVTLRCSPRSGDLSVYWYQQSLDQGLQFLIQYYNGEERAKGNILERFSAQQFPDLHSELNLSSLELGDSALYFCASSLRTAGELFFGEGSRLTVL.

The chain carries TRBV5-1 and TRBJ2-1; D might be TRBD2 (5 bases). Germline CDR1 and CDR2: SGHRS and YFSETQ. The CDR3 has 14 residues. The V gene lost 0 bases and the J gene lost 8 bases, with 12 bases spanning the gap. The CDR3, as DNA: TGCGCCAGCAGCTTGGGTACTAGGGTCGATGAGCAGTTCTTC. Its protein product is CASSLGTRVDEQFF.

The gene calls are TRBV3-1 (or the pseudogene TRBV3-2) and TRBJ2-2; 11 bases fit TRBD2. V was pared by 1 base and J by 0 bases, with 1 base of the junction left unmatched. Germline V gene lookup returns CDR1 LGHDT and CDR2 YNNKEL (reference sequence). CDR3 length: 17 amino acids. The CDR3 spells CASSQGSGGANTGELFF. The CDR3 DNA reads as TGTGCCAGCAGCCAAGGTAGCGGGGGGGCGAACACCGGGGAGCTGTTTTTT.

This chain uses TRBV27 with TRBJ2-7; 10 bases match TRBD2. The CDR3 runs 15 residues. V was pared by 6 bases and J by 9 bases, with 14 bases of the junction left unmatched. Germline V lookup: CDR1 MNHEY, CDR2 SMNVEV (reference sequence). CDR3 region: CASSPREAGGSGQYF. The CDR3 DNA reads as TGTGCCAGCAGCCCCAGAGAAGCGGGAGGGTCGGGGCAGTACTTC.

The CDR3 loop reads CASSQFRVSGELFF. The CDR3 region has the DNA TGTGCCAGCAGCCAGTTCCGGGTAAGCGGGGAGCTGTTTTTT. This chain uses TRBV3-1 (or the pseudogene TRBV3-2) with TRBJ2-2; no clear D gene. This CDR3 is built from 14 residues. V lost 3 bases, J lost 7 bases, and 12 bases lay in between. Germline V gives CDR1 LGHDT, CDR2 YNNKEL (reference sequence).

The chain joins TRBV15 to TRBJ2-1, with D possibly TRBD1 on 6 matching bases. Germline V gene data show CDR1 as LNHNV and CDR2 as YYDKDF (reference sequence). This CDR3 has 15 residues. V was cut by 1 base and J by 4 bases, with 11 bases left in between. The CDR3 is CATSRAGEPYNEQFF. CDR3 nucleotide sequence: TGTGCCACCAGCAGAGCAGGGGAACCATACAATGAGCAGTTCTTC. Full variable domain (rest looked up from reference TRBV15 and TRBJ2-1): DAMVIQNPRYQVTQFGKPVTLSCSQTLNHNVMYWYQQKSSQAPKLLFHYYDKDFNNEADTPDNFQSRRPNTSFCFLDIRSPGLGDTAMYLCATSRAGEPYNEQFFGPGTRLTVL.

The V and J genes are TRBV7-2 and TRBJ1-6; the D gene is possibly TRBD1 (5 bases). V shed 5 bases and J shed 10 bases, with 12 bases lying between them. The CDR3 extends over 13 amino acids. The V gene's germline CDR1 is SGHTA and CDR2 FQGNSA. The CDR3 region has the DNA TGTGCCAGCAGCCTGGACAACCGCTCACCCCTCCACTTT. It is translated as CASSLDNRSPLHF.

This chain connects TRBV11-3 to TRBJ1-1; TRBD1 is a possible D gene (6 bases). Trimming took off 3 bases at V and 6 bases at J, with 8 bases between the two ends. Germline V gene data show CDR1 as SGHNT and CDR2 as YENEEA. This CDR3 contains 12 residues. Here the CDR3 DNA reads TGTGCCAGCAGCTTTAACAGGGCTGAAGCTTTCTTT. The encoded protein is CASSFNRAEAFF.

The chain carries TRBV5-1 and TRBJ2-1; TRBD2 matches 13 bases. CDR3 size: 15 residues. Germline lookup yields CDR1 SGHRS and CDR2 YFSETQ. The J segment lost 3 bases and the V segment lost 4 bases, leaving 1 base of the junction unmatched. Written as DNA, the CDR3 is TGCGCCAGCAGCCGGACTAGCGGGAGCTACAATGAGCAGTTCTTC. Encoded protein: CASSRTSGSYNEQFF.